The text below deals with one T cell receptor (beta chain). The sample carries other DNA sequences with the same CDR3. Sequencing used immunoSEQ multiplex PCR; TCRdb keeps in-frame clones, though not all of them. The table lists 75,000 to 90,000 clones, over 75% of them singletons. The V and J ends lost 3 bases and 3 bases respectively, with 8 bases between them. The CDR3 loop spans 13 amino acids. The data originate from a study of control samples from healthy donors and cancer patients. This TCR was sampled from a woman between 35 and 50 years old in good health. Sample: blood. The chain uses TRBV12-3 or TRBV12-4 and TRBJ1-1, with no clear D. CDR3 bases: TGTGCCAGCAGTTTTAAAGGTTACACTGAAGCTTTCTTT. Its translation: CASSFKGYTEAFF.